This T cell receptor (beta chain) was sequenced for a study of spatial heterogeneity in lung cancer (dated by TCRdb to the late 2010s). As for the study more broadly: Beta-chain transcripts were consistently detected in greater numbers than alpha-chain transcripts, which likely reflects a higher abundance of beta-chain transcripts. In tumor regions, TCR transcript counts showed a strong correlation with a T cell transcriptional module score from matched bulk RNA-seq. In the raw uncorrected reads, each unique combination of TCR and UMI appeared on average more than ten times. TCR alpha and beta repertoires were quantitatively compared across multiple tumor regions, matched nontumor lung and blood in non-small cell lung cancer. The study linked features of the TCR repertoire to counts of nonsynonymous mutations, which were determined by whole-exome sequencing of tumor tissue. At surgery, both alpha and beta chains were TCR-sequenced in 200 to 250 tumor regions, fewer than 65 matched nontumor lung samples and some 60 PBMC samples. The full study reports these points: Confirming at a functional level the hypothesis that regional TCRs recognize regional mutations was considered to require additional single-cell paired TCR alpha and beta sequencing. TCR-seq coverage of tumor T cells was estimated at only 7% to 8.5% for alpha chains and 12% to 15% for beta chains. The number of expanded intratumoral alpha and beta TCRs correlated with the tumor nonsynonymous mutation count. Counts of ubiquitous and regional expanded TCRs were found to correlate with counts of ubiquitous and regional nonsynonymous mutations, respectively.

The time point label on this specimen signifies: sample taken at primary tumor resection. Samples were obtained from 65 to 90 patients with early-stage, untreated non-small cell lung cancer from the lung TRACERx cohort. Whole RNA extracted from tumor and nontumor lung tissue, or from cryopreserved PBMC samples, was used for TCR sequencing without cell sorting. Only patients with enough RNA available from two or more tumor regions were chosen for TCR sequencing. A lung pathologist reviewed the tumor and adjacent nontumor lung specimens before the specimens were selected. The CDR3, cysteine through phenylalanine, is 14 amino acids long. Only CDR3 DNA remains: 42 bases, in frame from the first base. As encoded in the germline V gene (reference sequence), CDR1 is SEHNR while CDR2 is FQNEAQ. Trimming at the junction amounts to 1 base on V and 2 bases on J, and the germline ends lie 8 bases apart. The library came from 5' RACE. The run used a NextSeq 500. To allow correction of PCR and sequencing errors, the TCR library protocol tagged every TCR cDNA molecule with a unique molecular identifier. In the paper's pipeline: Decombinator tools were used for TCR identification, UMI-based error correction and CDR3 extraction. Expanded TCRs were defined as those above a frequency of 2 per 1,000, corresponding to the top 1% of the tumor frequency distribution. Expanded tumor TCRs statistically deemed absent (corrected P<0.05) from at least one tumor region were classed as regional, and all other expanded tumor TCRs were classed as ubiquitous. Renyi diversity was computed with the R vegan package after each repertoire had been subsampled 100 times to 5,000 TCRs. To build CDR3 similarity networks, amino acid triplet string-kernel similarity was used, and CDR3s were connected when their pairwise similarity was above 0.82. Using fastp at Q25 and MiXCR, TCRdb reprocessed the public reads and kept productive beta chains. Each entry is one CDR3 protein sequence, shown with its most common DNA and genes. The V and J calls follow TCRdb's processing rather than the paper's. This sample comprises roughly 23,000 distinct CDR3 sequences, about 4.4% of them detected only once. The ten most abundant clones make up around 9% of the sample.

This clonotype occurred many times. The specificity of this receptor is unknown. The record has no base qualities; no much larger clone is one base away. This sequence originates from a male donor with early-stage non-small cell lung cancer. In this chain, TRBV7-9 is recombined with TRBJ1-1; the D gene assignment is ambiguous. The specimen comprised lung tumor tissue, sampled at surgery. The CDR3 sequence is CASSLGGANTEAFF. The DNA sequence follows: TGTGCCAGCAGCTTAGGAGGAGCTAACACTGAAGCTTTCTTT.